This T cell receptor (beta chain) came from a study of blood T cell repertoires in COVID-19. Profiled with immunoSEQ multiplex PCR; TCRdb holds only in-frame clones, not every one. The sample has 150,000 to 200,000 clones; around 87% are singletons. This CDR3 region has 15 residues. With V trimmed by 4 bases and J by 0 bases, 4 bases remained unmatched. Germline CDR1 reads MNHEY; CDR2 reads SVGEGT. The receptor's source is a man aged 35 to 55 with active or convalescent COVID-19. The sample comprised peripheral blood. The rearrangement joins TRBV6-2 or TRBV6-3 to TRBJ2-7; 9 nucleotides agree with TRBD1. The CDR3 sequence is CASSSPDRGSYEQYF. CDR3 bases: TGTGCCAGCAGTTCCCCGGACAGGGGCTCCTACGAGCAGTACTTC.